The clone carrying this T cell receptor beta chain came up a few times. TCRdb reanalysed the 5' RACE reads using MiXCR and keeps one entry per CDR3 protein. This table holds roughly 240,000 distinct CDR3 sequences, approximately 15% found once. The sample is drawn from a study of T-cell memory formation after mild COVID-19. This CDR3 spans 14 amino acids. The germline V gene has CDR1 SGDLS and CDR2 YYNGEE. The V gene end was trimmed by 2 bases and the J gene end by 7 bases; junction bases not matched to a gene: 0. The chain links TRBV9 to TRBJ1-6; TRBD1 matches at 10 bases. This receptor was obtained from an adult woman who had mild COVID-19 (a few samples of this study predate the infection). Cell type and time point are not known. The sample comprised PBMCs or a T cell subset sorted from them (not recorded which). The CDR3 is CASSVGQGNSPLHF. DNA of the CDR3: TGTGCCAGCAGCGTGGGACAGGGGAATTCACCCCTCCACTTT.